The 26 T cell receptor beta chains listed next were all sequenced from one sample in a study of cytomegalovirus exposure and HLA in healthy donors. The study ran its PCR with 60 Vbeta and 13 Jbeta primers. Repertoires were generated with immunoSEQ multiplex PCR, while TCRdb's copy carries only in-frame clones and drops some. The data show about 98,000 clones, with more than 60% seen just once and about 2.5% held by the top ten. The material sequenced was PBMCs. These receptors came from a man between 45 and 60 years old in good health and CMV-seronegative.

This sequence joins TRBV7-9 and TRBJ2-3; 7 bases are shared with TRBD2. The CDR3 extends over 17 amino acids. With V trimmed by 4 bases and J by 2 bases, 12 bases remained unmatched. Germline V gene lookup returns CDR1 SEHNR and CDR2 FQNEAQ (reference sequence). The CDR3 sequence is CASSSLLSGEYTDTQYF. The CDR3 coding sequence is TGTGCCAGCAGCTCCCTCTTGAGCGGGGAGTACACAGATACGCAGTATTTT.

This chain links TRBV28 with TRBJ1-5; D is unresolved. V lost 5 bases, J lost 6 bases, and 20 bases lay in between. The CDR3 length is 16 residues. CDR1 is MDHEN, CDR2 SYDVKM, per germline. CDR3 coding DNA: TGTGCCAGCAGTCCTCAATGGGCGGGCTGGATTCAGCCCCAGCATTTT. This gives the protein CASSPQWAGWIQPQHF.

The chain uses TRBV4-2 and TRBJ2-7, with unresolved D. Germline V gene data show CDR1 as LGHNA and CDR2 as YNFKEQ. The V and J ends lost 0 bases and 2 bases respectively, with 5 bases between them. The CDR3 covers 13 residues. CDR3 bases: TGTGCCAGCAGCCAAGATCTCCCCTACGAGCAGTACTTC. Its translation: CASSQDLPYEQYF.

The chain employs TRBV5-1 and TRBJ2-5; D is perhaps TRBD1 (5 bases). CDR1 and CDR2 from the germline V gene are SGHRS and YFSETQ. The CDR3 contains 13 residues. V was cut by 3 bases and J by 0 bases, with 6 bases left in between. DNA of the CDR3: TGCGCCAGCAGCTCGGACAACCAAGAGACCCAGTACTTC. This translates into CASSSDNQETQYF.

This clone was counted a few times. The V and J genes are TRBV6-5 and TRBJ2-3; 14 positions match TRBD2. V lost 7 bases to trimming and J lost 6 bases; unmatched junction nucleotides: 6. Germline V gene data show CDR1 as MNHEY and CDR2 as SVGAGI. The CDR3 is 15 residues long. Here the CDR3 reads CASTRLAGGMDTQYF. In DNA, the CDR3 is TGTGCCAGCACCCGACTAGCGGGGGGGATGGATACGCAGTATTTT.

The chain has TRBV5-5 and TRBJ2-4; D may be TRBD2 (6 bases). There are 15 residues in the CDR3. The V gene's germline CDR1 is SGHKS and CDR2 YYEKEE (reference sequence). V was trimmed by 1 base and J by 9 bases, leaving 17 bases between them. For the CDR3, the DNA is TGTGCCAGCAGCTTGTGGGACGCGGGAAGGGGCATTCAGTACTTC. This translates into CASSLWDAGRGIQYF.

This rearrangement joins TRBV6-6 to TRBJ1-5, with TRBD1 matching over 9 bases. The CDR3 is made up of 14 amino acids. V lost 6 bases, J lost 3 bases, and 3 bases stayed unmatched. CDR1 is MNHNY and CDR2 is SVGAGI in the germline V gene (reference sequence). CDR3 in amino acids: CASRRTGDNQPQHF. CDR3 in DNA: TGTGCCAGCAGGCGGACAGGGGACAATCAGCCCCAGCATTTT.

This CDR3 reads CAWTSFTGIGGEQYF. For the CDR3, the DNA is TGTGCCTGGACCTCGTTTACAGGGATTGGTGGCGAGCAGTACTTC. The genes are TRBV30 and TRBJ2-7; D may be TRBD1 (6 bases). Germline V CDR1 and CDR2: GTSNPN, SVGIG (reference sequence). Trimming stripped 4 bases from V and 6 bases from J, with 22 bases between. The CDR3 runs 15 residues.

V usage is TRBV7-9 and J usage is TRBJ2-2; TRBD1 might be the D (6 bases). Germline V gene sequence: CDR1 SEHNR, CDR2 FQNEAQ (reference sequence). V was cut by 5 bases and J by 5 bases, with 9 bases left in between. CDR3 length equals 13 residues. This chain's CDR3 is CASSRQGTGELFF. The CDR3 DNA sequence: TGTGCCAGCAGCCGCCAGGGGACCGGGGAGCTGTTTTTT.

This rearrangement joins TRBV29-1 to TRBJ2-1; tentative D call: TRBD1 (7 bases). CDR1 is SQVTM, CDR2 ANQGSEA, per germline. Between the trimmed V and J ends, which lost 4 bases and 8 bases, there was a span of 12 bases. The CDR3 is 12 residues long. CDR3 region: CSVVSGGHEQFF. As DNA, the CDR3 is TGCAGCGTTGTCTCAGGGGGGCATGAGCAGTTCTTC.

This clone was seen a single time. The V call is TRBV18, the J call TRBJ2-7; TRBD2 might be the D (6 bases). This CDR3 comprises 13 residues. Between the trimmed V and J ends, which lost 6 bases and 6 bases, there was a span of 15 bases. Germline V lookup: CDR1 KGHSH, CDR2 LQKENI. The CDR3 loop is CASSPSAGPEQYF. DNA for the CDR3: TGTGCCAGCTCCCCAAGTGCGGGGCCCGAGCAGTACTTC.

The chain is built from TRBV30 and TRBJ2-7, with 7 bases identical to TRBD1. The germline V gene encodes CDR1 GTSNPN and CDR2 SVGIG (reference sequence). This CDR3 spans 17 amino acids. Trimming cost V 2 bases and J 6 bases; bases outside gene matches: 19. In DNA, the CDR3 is TGTGCCTGGAGTCCCACTAAGGACAGGTACGGCCTAAGCGAGCAGTACTTC. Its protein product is CAWSPTKDRYGLSEQYF. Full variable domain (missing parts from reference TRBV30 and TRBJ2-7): SQTIHQWPATLVQPVGSPLSLECTVEGTSNPNLYWYRQAAGRGLQLLFYSVGIGQISSEVPQNLSASRPQDRQFILSSKKLLLSDSGFYLCAWSPTKDRYGLSEQYFGPGTRLTVT.

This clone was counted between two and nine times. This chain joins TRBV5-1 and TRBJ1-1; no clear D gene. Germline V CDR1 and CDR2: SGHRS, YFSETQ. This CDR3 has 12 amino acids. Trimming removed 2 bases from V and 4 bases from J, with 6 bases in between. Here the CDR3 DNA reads TGCGCCAGCAGCTTTGAGAGCACTGAAGCTTTCTTT. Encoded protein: CASSFESTEAFF.

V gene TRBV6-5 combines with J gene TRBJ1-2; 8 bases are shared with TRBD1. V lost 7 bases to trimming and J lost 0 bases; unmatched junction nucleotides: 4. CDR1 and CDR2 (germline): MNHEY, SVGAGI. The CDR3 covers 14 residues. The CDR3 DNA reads TGTGCCAGCACCAACAGGGGGACTAACTATGGCTACACCTTC. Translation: CASTNRGTNYGYTF.

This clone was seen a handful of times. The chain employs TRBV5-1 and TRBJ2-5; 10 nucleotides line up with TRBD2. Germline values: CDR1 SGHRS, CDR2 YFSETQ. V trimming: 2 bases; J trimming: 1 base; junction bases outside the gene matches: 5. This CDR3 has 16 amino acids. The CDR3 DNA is TGCGCCAGCAGCTTTAGGAGCGGGAGGGTCCAAGAGACCCAGTACTTC. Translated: CASSFRSGRVQETQYF.

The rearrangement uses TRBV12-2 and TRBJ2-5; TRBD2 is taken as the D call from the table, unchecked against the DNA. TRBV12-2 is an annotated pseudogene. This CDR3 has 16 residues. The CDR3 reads CASRCGTSGAKETQYF. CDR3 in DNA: TGTGCAAGTCGCTGTGGGACTAGCGGGGCTAAAGAGACCCAGTACTTC.

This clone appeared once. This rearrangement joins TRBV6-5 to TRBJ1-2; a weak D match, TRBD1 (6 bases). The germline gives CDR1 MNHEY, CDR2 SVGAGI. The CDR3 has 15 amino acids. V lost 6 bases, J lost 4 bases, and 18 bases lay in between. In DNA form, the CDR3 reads TGTGCCAGCAGCAACTCGCTGACAGGCATCTATGGCTACACCTTC. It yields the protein CASSNSLTGIYGYTF.

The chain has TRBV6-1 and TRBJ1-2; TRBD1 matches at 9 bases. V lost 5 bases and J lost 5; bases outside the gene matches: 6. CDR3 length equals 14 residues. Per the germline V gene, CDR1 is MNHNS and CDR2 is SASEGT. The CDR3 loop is CASSTWGQGYGYTF. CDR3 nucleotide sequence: TGTGCCAGCAGTACCTGGGGACAGGGATATGGCTACACCTTC.

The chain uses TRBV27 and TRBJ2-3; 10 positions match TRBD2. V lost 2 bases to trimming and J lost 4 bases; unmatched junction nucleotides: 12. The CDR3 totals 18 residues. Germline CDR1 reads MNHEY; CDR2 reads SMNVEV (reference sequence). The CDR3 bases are TGTGCCAGCAGTTTAGTTGGCTCAGCGGGAGGGCGGGCAGATACGCAGTATTTT. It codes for CASSLVGSAGGRADTQYF.

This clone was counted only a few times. CDR3 DNA: TGTGCCAGCAGTTCCCTGTCTGGGGCCAACGTCCTGACTTTC. Translation: CASSSLSGANVLTF. The gene calls are TRBV27 and TRBJ2-6; D gene uncertain. V was pared by 4 bases and J by 1 base, with 5 bases between. This CDR3 region has 14 residues. Germline V gene sequence: CDR1 MNHEY, CDR2 SMNVEV (reference sequence).

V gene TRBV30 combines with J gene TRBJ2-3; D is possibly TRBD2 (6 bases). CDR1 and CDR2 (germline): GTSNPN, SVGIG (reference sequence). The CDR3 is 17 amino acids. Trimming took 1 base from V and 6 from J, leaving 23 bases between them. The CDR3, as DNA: TGTGCCTGGAGTGACCCCGGCTCGGGCCGTCGGGGGGATACGCAGTATTTT. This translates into CAWSDPGSGRRGDTQYF.

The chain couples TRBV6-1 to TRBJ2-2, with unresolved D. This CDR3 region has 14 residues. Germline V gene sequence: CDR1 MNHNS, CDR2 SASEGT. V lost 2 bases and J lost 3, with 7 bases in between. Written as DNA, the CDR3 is TGTGCCAGCAGTGAAATTAATCACACCGGGGAGCTGTTTTTT. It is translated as CASSEINHTGELFF.

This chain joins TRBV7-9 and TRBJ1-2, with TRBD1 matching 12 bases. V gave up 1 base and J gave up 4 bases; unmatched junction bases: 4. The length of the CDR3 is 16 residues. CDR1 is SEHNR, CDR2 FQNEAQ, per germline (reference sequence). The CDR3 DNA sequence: TGTGCCAGCAGCTTAGTAGGGACAGGGGGCTCCTATGGCTACACCTTC. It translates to CASSLVGTGGSYGYTF. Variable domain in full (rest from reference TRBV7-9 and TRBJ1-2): DTGVSQNPRHKITKRGQNVTFRCDPISEHNRLYWYRQTLGQGPEFLTYFQNEAQLEKSRLLSDRFSAERPKGSFSTLEIQRTEQGDSAMYLCASSLVGTGGSYGYTFGSGTRLTVV.

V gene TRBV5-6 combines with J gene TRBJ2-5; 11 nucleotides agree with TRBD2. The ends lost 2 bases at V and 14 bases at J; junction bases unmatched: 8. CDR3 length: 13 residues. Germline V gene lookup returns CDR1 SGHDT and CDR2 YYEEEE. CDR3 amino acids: CASSFSSGRSHYF. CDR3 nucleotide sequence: TGTGCCAGCAGCTTTTCTAGCGGGAGGTCTCACTACTTC.

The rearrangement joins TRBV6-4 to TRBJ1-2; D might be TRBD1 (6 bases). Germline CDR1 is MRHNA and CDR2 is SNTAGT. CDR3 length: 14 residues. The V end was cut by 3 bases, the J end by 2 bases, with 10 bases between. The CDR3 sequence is CASSENRVNYGYTF. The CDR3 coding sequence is TGTGCCAGCAGTGAAAACAGGGTGAACTATGGCTACACCTTC.

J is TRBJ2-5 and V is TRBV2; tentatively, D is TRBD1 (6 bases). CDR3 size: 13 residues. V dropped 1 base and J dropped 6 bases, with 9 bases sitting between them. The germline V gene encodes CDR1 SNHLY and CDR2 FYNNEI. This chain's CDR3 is CASSEEQGKTQYF. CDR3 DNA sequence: TGTGCCAGCAGTGAAGAACAGGGCAAGACCCAGTACTTC.